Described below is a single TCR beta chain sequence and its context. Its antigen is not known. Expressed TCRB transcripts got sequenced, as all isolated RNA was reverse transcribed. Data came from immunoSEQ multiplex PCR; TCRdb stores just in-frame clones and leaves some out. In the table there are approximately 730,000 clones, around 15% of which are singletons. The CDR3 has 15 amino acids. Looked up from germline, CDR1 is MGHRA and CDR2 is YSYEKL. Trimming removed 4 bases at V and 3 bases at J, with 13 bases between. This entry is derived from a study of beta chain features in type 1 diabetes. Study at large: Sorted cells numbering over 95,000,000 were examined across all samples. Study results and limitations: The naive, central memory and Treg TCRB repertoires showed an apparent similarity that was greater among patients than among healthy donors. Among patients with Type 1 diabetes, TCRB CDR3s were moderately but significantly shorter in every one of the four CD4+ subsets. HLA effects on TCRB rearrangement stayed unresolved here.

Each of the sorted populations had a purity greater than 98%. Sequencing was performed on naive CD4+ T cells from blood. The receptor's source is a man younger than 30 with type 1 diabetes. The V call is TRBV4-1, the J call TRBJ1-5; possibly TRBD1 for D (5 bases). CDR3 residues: CASSPQGGDNQPQHF. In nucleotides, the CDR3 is TGCGCCAGCAGCCCCCAGGGTGGGGACAATCAGCCCCAGCATTTT.